The T cell receptor beta chain described here comes from a study of blood T cell repertoires in COVID-19. Across the study: Samples of COVID-19 (acute and convalescent) were obtained from the United States, Italy and Spain. T cells, B-cell-depleted T cells, or PBMCs supplied cDNA or gDNA.

Germline-derived CDR1 and CDR2 are LNHNV and YYDKDF (reference sequence). The CDR3 spans 12 residues. Trimming shortened V by 4 bases and J by 4 bases, and 5 bases separated the two germline ends. TCRdb's copy holds only in-frame clones and misses some; the assay was immunoSEQ multiplex PCR. The table records about 350,000 clones, 88% of them present only once. While infection was still active, Seattle patients were enrolled and then followed longitudinally. This chain uses TRBV15 with TRBJ2-1; D is unresolved. The material sequenced was peripheral blood. The TCR comes from a woman aged 70 to 79 with COVID-19, enrolled during active disease. The CDR3 DNA follows: TGTGCCACCAGCACCGGGTACAATGAGCAGTTCTTC. Its translation: CATSTGYNEQFF.